This T cell receptor (beta chain) was identified in a study of tumor T cells in aggressive B-cell lymphoma. This clone has a handful of counts. The CDR3 extends over 15 amino acids. The V segment lost 1 base and the J segment 10 bases; nucleotides outside the gene matches: 9. Germline values: CDR1 SGHTA, CDR2 FQGTGA. Libraries were prepared by immunoSEQ multiplex PCR; TCRdb keeps only in-frame clonotypes and omits some of them. The sample consists of about 5,600 clones, 70% to 85% of them appearing once. Sequenced input: tumor tissue. The chain has TRBV7-3 and TRBJ2-2, with TRBD2 matching over 7 bases. The receptor comes from an adult with diffuse large B cell lymphoma. CDR3 region: CASSLSGRASAELFF. DNA of the CDR3: TGTGCCAGCAGCTTAAGTGGGAGGGCCTCTGCGGAGCTGTTTTTT.